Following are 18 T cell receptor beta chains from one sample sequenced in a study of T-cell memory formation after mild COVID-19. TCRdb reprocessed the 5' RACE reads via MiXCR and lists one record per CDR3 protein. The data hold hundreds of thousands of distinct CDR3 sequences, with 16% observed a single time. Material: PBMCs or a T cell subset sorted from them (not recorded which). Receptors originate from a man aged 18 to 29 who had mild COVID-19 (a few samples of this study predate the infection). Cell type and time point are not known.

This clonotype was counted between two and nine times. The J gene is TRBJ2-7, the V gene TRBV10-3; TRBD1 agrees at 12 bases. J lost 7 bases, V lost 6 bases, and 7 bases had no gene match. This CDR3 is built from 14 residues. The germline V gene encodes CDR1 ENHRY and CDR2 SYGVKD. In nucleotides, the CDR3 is TGTGCCATCAGCACGGGACAGGGGGCGGGAGAGCAGTACGTC. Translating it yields CAISTGQGAGEQYV.

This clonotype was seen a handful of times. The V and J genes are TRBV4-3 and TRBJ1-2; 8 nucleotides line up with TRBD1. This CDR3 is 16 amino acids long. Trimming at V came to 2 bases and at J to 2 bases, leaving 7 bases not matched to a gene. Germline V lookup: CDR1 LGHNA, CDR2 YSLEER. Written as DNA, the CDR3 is TGCGCCAGCAGCCAATTACCAGGGGGCTCAAACTATGGCTACACCTTC. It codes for CASSQLPGGSNYGYTF.

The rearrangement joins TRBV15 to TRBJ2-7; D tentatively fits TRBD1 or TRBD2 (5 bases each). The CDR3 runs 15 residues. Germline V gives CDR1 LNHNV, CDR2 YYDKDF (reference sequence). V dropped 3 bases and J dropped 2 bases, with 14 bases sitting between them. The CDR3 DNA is TGTGCCACCAGCAGGGCACCGGGGCACACCTACGAGCAGTACGTC. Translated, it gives CATSRAPGHTYEQYV.

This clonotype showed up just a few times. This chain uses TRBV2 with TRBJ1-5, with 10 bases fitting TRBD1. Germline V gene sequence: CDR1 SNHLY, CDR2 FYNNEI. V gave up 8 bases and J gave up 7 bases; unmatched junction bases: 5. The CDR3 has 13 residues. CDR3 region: CASGGTGDQPQHF. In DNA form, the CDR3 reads TGTGCCAGCGGGGGGACAGGGGACCAGCCCCAGCATTTT.

CDR3 region: CASSPGSGGGEAFF. In nucleotides, the CDR3 is TGTGCCAGCTCACCTGGTTCAGGGGGTGGTGAAGCTTTCTTT. This chain links TRBV18 with TRBJ1-1; 7 bases match TRBD1. V gave up 3 bases and J gave up 7 bases; unmatched junction bases: 8. The CDR3 totals 14 residues. Germline CDR1 KGHSH, CDR2 LQKENI.

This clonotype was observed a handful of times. The CDR3 loop reads CASSGQPGFTEAFF. As DNA, the CDR3 is TGTGCCAGCAGCGGGCAGCCGGGGTTCACTGAAGCTTTCTTT. The rearrangement links TRBV7-2 to TRBJ1-1; no firm D call. Trimming cost V 5 bases and J 4 bases, with 14 bases left between them. The CDR3 totals 14 residues. CDR1 is SGHTA, CDR2 FQGNSA, per germline. The entire variable domain, with the rest obtained from reference TRBV7-2 and TRBJ1-1, is as follows: GAGVSQSPSNKVTEKGKDVELRCDPISGHTALYWYRQSLGQGLEFLIYFQGNSAPDKSGLPSDRFSAERTGGSVSTLTIQRTQQEDSAVYLCASSGQPGFTEAFFGQGTRLTVV.

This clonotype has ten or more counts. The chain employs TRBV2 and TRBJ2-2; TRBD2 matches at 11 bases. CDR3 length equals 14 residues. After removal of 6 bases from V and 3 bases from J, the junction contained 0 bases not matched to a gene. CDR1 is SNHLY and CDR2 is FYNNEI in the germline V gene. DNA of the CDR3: TGTGCCAGCAGGGGACTAGCGGACACCGGGGAGCTGTTTTTT. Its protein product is CASRGLADTGELFF.

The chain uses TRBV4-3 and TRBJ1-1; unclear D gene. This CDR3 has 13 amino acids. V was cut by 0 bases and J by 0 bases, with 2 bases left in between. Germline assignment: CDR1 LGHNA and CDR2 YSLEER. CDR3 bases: TGCGCCAGCAGCCAAGAAATGAACACTGAAGCTTTCTTT. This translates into CASSQEMNTEAFF.

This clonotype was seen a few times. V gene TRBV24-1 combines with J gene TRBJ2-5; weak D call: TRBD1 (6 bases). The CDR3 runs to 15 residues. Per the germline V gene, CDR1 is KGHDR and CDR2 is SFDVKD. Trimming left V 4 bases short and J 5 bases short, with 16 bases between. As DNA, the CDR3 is TGTGCCACCAGTGACCCCAGGGGACCCGCGGAGACCCAGTACTTC. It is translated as CATSDPRGPAETQYF.

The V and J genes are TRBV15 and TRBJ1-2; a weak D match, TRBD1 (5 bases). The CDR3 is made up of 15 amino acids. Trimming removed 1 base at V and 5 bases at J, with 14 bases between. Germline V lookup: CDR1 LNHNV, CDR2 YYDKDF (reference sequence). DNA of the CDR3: TGTGCCACCAGCAGAGTTGGTTCGGCAGGGTATGGCTACACCTTC. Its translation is CATSRVGSAGYGYTF.

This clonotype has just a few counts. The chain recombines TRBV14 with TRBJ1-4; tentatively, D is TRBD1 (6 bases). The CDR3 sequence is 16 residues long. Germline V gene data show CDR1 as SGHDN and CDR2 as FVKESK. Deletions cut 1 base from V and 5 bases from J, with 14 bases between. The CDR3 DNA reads TGTGCCAGCAGCCAAGCGGGGGGCAGGAGGAATGAAAAACTGTTTTTT. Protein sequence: CASSQAGGRRNEKLFF.

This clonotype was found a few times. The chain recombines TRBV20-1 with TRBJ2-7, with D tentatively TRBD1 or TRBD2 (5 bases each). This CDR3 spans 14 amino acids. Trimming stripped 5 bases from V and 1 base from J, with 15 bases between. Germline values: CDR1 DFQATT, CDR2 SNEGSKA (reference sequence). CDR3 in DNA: TGCAGTGCTCTAAAACCGGGACGTTCCTACGAGCAGTACGTC. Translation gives CSALKPGRSYEQYV.

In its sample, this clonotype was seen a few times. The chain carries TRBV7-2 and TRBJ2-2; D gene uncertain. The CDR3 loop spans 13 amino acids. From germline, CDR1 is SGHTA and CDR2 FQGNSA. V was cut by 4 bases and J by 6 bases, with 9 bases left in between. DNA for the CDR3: TGTGCCAGCAGCTCAGCTAGTGCCGGGGAGCTGTTTTTT. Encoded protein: CASSSASAGELFF.

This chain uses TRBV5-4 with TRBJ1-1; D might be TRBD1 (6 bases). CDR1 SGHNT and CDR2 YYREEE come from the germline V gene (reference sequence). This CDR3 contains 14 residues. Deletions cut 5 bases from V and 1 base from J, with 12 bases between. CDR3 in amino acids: CASRNTGTNTEAFF. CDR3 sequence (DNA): TGTGCCAGCAGGAACACAGGGACGAACACTGAAGCTTTCTTT.

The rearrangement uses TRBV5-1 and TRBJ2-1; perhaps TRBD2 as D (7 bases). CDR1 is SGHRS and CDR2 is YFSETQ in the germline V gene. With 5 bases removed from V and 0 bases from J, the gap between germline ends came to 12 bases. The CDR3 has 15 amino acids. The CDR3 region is CASSGGASSYNEQFF. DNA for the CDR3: TGCGCCAGCAGTGGGGGGGCGAGCTCCTACAATGAGCAGTTCTTC.

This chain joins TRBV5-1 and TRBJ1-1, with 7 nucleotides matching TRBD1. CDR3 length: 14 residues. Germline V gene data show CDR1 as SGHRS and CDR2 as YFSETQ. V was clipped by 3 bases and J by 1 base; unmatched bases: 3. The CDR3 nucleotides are TGCGCCAGCAGCTGGGGGGACAGGAACACTGAAGCTTTCTTT. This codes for CASSWGDRNTEAFF. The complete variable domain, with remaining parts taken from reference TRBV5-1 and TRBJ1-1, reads KAGVTQTPRYLIKTRGQQVTLSCSPISGHRSVSWYQQTPGQGLQFLFEYFSETQRNKGNFPGRFSGRQFSNSRSEMNVSTLELGDSALYLCASSWGDRNTEAFFGQGTRLTVV.

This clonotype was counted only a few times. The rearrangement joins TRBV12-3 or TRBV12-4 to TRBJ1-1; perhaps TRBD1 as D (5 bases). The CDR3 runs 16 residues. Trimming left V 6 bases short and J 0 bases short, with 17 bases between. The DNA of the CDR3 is TGTGCCAGCAGCCCAAGGTGGGGCACCCTGAACACTGAAGCTTTCTTT. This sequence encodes CASSPRWGTLNTEAFF.

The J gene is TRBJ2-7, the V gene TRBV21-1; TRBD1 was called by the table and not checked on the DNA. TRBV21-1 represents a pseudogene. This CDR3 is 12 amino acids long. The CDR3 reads CATGQASDEQYV. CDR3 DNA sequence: TGTGCCACGGGACAGGCGTCGGACGAGCAGTACGTC.